This T cell receptor beta chain was sequenced during a study of cytomegalovirus exposure and HLA in healthy donors. PCR was performed using 60 Vbeta and 13 Jbeta primers. TCRdb's table, derived via immunoSEQ multiplex PCR, lists solely in-frame clones and lacks some. The table shows roughly 190,000 clones, with around 83% occurring only once. Germline CDR1 and CDR2: SGHDT and YYEEEE. CDR3 length equals 14 residues. Trimming removed 6 bases from V and 4 bases from J, with 14 bases in between. The chain joins TRBV5-6 to TRBJ1-5; TRBD1 is a possible D gene (5 bases). The TCR comes from a man in his forties in good health and CMV-seropositive. Material: PBMCs. CDR3 in DNA: TGTGCCAGCACGTTTCGGGGGTTGAATCAGCCCCAGCATTTT. Encoded protein: CASTFRGLNQPQHF.